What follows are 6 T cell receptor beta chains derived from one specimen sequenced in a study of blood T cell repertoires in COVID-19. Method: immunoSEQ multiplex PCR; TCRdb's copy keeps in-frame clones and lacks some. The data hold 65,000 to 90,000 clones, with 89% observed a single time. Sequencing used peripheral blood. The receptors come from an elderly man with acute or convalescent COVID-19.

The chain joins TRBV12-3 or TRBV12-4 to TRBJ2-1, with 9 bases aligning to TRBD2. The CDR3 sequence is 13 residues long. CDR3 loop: CATRRTSEAEQFF. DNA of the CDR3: TGTGCTACCCGGCGGACTAGCGAGGCTGAGCAGTTCTTC.

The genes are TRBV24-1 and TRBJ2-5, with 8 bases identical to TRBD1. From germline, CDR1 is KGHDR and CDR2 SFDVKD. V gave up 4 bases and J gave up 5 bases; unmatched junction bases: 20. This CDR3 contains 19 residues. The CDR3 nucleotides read TGTGCCACCAGTGACCGCAATGGTGGACAGGGTCGGTTGGTGGAGACCCAGTACTTC. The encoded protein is CATSDRNGGQGRLVETQYF.

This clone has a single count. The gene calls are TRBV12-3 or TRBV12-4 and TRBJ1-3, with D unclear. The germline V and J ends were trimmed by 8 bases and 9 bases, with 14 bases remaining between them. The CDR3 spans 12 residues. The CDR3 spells CASSSYGSTIYF. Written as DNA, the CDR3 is TGTGCCAGCTCTTCCTATGGGAGCACCATATATTTT.

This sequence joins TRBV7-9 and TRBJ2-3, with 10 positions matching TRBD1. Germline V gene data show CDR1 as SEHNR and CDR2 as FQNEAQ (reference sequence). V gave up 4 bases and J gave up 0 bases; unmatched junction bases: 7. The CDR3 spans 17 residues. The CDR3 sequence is CASSSRGTGASTDTQYF. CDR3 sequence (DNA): TGTGCCAGCAGCTCTCGCGGGACAGGGGCTAGCACAGATACGCAGTATTTT.

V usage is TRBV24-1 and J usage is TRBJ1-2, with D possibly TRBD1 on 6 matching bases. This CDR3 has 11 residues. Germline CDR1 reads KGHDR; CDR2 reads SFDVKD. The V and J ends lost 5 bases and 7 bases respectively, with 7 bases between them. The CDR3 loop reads CATSAGAGYTF. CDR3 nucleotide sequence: TGTGCCACCAGTGCAGGGGCTGGCTACACCTTC.

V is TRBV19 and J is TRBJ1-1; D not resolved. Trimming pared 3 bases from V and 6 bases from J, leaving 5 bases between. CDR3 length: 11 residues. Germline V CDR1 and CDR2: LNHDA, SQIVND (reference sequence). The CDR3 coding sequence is TGTGCCAGTAGTATGGGAGCTGAAGCTTTCTTT. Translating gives CASSMGAEAFF.